The rows below give T cell receptor beta chains drawn from one sample of a study of blood T cell repertoires in COVID-19. Profiled with immunoSEQ multiplex PCR; TCRdb holds only in-frame clones, not every one. The sample holds hundreds of thousands of clones; 75% to 90% are singletons and the top ten take about 1.6%. Source material: peripheral blood. These receptors came from a woman between 40 and 55 years old who had recovered from COVID-19. Each CDR3 is given with its conserved first and last residue. A D gene is named only where the DNA matches it firmly. Expanded clones are given a class, and other clones once, few, many or no size at all.

cdr3_length	d_call	v_call	j_call	clone_size	cdr3_aa	cdr3_nt
14	.	TRBV12-5	TRBJ1-3	once	CASGLDSSGNTIYF	TGTGCTAGTGGTTTAGACAGCTCTGGAAACACCATATATTTT
17	TRBD2	TRBV4-1	TRBJ2-5	.	CASSQDRRVLAGKTQYF	TGCGCCAGCAGCCAAGATAGGAGGGTACTAGCGGGGAAGACCCAGTACTTC
15	.	TRBV6-5	TRBJ2-1	few	CASSFQVPRSNEQFF	TGTGCCAGCAGTTTCCAGGTACCAAGGTCGAATGAGCAGTTCTTC
13	TRBD1	TRBV29-1	TRBJ1-5	.	CSVGQGASQPQHF	TGCAGCGTAGGACAGGGGGCATCTCAGCCCCAGCATTTT
12	.	TRBV30	TRBJ1-2	.	CAWSARGYGYTF	TGTGCCTGGAGTGCCAGGGGCTATGGCTACACCTTC
13	.	TRBV12-3/TRBV12-4	TRBJ2-2	.	CASRRGGTGELFF	TGTGCCAGCAGGAGGGGGGGCACCGGGGAGCTGTTTTTT
15	.	TRBV19	TRBJ1-5	.	CASSVGQGALEPQHF	TGTGCCAGTAGCGTGGGGCAGGGCGCTTTGGAGCCCCAGCATTTT
16	TRBD1	TRBV5-1	TRBJ1-4	.	CASRSGSGTANEKLFF	TGCGCCAGCAGGTCAGGCTCCGGGACAGCTAATGAAAAACTGTTTTTT
15	.	TRBV6-5	TRBJ1-1	.	CASSYLQRMNTEAFF	TGTGCCAGCAGTTACTTACAGAGAATGAACACTGAAGCTTTCTTT
16	TRBD2	TRBV5-1	TRBJ2-3	.	CATSRVGLAVTDTQYF	TGCGCCACCTCCCGGGTGGGGCTAGCGGTAACAGATACGCAGTATTTT
13	.	TRBV27	TRBJ1-3	few	CASSLSEGNTIYF	TGTGCCAGCAGTTTAAGTGAGGGAAACACCATATATTTT
13	.	TRBV29-1	TRBJ2-5	.	CSFHRDIQETQYF	TGCAGCTTCCACCGGGACATCCAAGAGACCCAGTACTTC
13	.	TRBV5-1	TRBJ1-2	.	CASKELGFYGYTF	TGCGCCAGCAAGGAGCTCGGATTTTATGGCTACACCTTC
16	TRBD2	TRBV30	TRBJ2-5	.	CAWSRTGLAGVETQYF	TGTGCCTGGAGTCGAACCGGACTAGCGGGGGTGGAGACCCAGTACTTC
13	TRBD2	TRBV30	TRBJ2-1	.	CAWTSGGYNEQFF	TGTGCCTGGACTAGCGGGGGCTACAATGAGCAGTTCTTC
18	TRBD1	TRBV7-9	TRBJ1-3	.	CASSLSLTGLSSGNTIYF	TGTGCCAGCAGCTTATCACTGACAGGGCTTAGCTCTGGAAACACCATATATTTT
11	.	TRBV9	TRBJ2-5	.	CASSTRKTQYF	TGTGCCAGCAGCACTCGAAAGACCCAGTACTTC
15	TRBD1	TRBV7-9	TRBJ1-6	.	CASSLGGQRDSPLHF	TGTGCCAGCAGCTTAGGGGGACAGAGGGATTCACCCCTCCACTTT
14	TRBD2	TRBV3-1/TRBV3-2	TRBJ2-5	.	CASSHREGGETQYF	TGTGCCAGCAGCCACAGGGAGGGAGGGGAGACCCAGTACTTC
12	TRBD1	TRBV27	TRBJ2-2	.	CASSFPGQGLFF	TGTGCCAGCAGTTTCCCGGGACAGGGACTGTTTTTT
14	.	TRBV20-1	TRBJ1-2	once	CSASPIQNGYGYTF	TGCAGTGCTAGTCCCATACAGAACGGCTATGGCTACACCTTC
14	TRBD1	TRBV27	TRBJ1-2	.	CASRKQGVLGGYTF	TGTGCCAGCCGAAAGCAGGGGGTCTTAGGTGGCTACACCTTC
13	TRBD1	TRBV6-6	TRBJ2-5	once	CASRIWDRQTQYF	TGTGCCAGCAGGATCTGGGACAGACAGACCCAGTACTTC
13	.	TRBV7-8	TRBJ1-6	few	CASSANRDSPLHF	TGTGCCAGCAGCGCTAACAGGGATTCACCCCTCCACTTT
13	TRBD1	TRBV10-1	TRBJ1-1	.	CASSRDRFTEAFF	TGCGCCAGCAGCCGGGACAGATTTACTGAAGCTTTCTTT
16	.	TRBV3-1/TRBV3-2	TRBJ1-2	.	CASSQGAVGANYGYTF	TGTGCCAGCAGCCAAGGGGCAGTAGGGGCTAACTATGGCTACACCTTC
20	.	TRBV4-1	TRBJ2-3	.	CASSHPRGGSTRTIPDTQYF	TGCGCCAGCAGCCATCCGAGGGGGGGGTCGACTAGGACAATTCCAGATACGCAGTATTTT
12	.	TRBV10-3	TRBJ2-7	.	CATGQNRREQYF	TGTGCCACCGGACAGAACCGGCGCGAGCAGTACTTC
16	.	TRBV6-5	TRBJ2-2	.	CASSYSMAGNTGELFF	TGTGCCAGCAGTTACTCGATGGCAGGGAACACCGGGGAGCTGTTTTTT
13	.	TRBV11-3	TRBJ2-3	.	CASSFTYTDTQYF	TGTGCCAGCAGCTTTACCTACACAGATACGCAGTATTTT
14	TRBD1	TRBV19	TRBJ1-6	.	CASSIATGNSPLHF	TGTGCCAGTAGTATAGCGACAGGGAATTCACCCCTCCACTTT
14	TRBD2	TRBV12-5	TRBJ2-1	.	CASGFTTSGNEQFF	TGTGCTAGTGGATTTACGACTAGCGGCAATGAGCAGTTCTTC
14	.	TRBV5-6	TRBJ2-7	once	CASSPSGSSYEQYF	TGTGCCAGCAGCCCCTCGGGGTCCTCCTACGAGCAGTACTTC
12	.	TRBV28	TRBJ2-3	.	CASTDYPDTQYF	TGTGCCAGTACCGACTACCCAGATACGCAGTATTTT
16	.	TRBV27	TRBJ1-4	.	CASSFRGRGANEKLFF	TGTGCCAGCAGTTTCCGCGGGAGGGGAGCTAATGAAAAACTGTTTTTT
14	TRBD1	TRBV7-8	TRBJ1-2	.	CASSPGQGARGYTF	TGTGCCAGCAGCCCGGGACAGGGGGCGCGTGGCTACACCTTC